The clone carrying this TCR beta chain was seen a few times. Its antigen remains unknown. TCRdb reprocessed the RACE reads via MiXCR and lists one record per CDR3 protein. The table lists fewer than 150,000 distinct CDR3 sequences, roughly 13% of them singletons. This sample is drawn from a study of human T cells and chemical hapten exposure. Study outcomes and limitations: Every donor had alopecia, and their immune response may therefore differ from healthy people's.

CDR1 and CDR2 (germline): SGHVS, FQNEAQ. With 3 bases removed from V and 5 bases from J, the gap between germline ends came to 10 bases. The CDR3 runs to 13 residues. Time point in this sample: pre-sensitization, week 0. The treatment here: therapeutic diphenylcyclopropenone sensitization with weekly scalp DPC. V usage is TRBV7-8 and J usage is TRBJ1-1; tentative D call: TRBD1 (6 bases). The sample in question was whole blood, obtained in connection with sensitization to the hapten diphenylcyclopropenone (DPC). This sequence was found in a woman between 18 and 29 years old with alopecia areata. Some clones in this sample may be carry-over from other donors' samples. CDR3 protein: CASSLKGGTEAFF. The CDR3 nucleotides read TGTGCCAGCAGCTTGAAAGGGGGGACTGAAGCTTTCTTT.